A selection of T cell receptor beta chains follows, all from one sample in a study of blood T cells in healthy people across ages. In TCRdb, the 5' RACE reads were re-called with MiXCR into one record per CDR3 protein. The table records some 1.7 million distinct CDR3 sequences, under 30% of them present only once. Specimen: blood. Every receptor here comes from a woman aged 25 to 39 in good health. Each CDR3 is given with its conserved first and last residue. The D gene is left open where the match is weak. Size is omitted from some rows. Given values are once, few, many or a class for expanded clones.

j_gene | abundance | d_gene | v_gene | CDR3nt | CDR3aa
TRBJ1-1 | many | TRBD1 | TRBV29-1 | TGCAGCGTTCTAGGACAGGGGTGGACTGAAGCTTTCTTT | CSVLGQGWTEAFF
TRBJ2-1 | few | . | TRBV27 | TGTGCCAGCAGTTTATCAGGGCCAGGATACAATGAGCAGTTCTTC | CASSLSGPGYNEQFF
TRBJ1-2 | . | . | TRBV5-1 | TGCGCCAGCTCCTGGGACGGAGAGAGTGGCTACACCTTC | CASSWDGESGYTF
TRBJ1-1 | . | TRBD1 | TRBV24-1 | TGTGCCACCAGTGATTTGGGACAGGGGAGCACTGAAGCTTTCTTT | CATSDLGQGSTEAFF
TRBJ2-7 | few | . | TRBV20-1 | TGCAGTGCTCACGCTGGACAGAATAACTACGAGCAGTACTTC | CSAHAGQNNYEQYF
TRBJ2-5 | few | TRBD1 | TRBV27 | TGTGCCAGCAGTTTTAGAGGACAGGGGGAGACCCAGTACTTC | CASSFRGQGETQYF
TRBJ2-7 | many | . | TRBV6-6 | TGTGCCAGCCGGGGGTTTGGGACCTCCTACGAGCAGTACTTC | CASRGFGTSYEQYF
TRBJ2-1 | . | . | TRBV2 | TGTGCCAGCATAAGAACTCATGAGCAGTTCTTC | CASIRTHEQFF
TRBJ2-4 | . | . | TRBV5-1 | TGCGCCAGCAGCTTGGCGGGAAGGGAGAACATTCAGTACTTC | CASSLAGRENIQYF
TRBJ1-5 | . | . | TRBV20-1 | TGCAGTGCTATGGAGGAAAGCAATCAGCCCCAGCATTTT | CSAMEESNQPQHF
TRBJ2-1 | . | TRBD2 | TRBV24-1 | TGTGCCACCAGTGACCCTACTAGCGACTCTTACAATGAGCAGTTCTTC | CATSDPTSDSYNEQFF
TRBJ2-7 | few | TRBD1 | TRBV29-1 | TGCAGCGTTGAAGTACCCCGACAGGGGCGCGAGCAGTACTTC | CSVEVPRQGREQYF
TRBJ1-2 | . | . | TRBV28 | TGTGCCAGCAGTTTAGGCATGAAGCGCTATGGCTGCACCTTC | CASSLGMKRYGCTF